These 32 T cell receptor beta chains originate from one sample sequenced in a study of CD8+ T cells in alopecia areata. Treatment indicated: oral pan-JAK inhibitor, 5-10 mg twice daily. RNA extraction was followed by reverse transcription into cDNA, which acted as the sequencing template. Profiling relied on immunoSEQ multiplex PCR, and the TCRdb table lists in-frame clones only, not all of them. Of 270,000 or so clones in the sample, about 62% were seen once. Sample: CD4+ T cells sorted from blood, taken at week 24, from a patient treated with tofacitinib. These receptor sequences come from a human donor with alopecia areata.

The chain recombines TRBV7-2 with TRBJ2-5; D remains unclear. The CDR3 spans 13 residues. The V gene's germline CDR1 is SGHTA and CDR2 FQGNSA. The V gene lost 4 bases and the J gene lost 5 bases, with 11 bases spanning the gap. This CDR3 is CASSWASEETQYF. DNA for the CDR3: TGTGCCAGCAGCTGGGCTTCCGAGGAGACCCAGTACTTC. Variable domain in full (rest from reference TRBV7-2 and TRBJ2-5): GAGVSQSPSNKVTEKGKDVELRCDPISGHTALYWYRQSLGQGLEFLIYFQGNSAPDKSGLPSDRFSAERTGGSVSTLTIQRTQQEDSAVYLCASSWASEETQYFGPGTRLLVL.

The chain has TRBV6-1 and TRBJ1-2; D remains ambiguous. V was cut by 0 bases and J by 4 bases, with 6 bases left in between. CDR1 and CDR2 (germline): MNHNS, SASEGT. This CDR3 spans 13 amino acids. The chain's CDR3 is CASSEADIYGYTF. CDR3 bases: TGTGCCAGCAGTGAAGCCGACATCTATGGCTACACCTTC.

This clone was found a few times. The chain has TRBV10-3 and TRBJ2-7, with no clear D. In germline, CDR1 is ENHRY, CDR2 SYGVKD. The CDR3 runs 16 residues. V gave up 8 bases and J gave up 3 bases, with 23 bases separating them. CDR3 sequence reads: CAISHPGTAEDYEQYF. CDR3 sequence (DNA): TGTGCCATCTCACACCCCGGAACAGCAGAGGACTACGAGCAGTACTTC.

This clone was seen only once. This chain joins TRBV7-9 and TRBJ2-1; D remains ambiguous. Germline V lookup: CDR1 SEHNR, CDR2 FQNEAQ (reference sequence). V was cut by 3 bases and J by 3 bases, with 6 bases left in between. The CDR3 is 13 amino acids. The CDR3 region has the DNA TGTGCCAGCAGCTTGAAAAGCTACAATGAGCAGTTCTTC. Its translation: CASSLKSYNEQFF.

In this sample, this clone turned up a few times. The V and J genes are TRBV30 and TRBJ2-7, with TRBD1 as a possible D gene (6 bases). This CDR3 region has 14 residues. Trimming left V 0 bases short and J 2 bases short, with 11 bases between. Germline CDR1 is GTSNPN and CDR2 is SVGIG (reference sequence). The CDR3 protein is CAWSVRAGAYEQYF. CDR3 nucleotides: TGTGCCTGGAGTGTACGGGCAGGGGCCTACGAGCAGTACTTC.

This CDR3 reads CASSESIAGIYEQYF. The CDR3 DNA follows: TGTGCCAGCAGTGAGTCGATAGCGGGGATTTACGAGCAGTACTTC. The chain uses TRBV6-1 and TRBJ2-7, with 8 nucleotides matching TRBD2. The CDR3 has 15 residues. From germline, CDR1 is MNHNS and CDR2 SASEGT. Trimming removed 3 bases from V and 4 bases from J; junction bases left unmatched: 8.

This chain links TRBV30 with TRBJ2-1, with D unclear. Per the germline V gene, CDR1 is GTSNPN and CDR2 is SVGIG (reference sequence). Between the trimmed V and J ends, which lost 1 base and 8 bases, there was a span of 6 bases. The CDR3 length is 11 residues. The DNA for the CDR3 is TGTGCCTGGAGTGCGAGCTATGAGCAGTTCTTC. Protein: CAWSASYEQFF.

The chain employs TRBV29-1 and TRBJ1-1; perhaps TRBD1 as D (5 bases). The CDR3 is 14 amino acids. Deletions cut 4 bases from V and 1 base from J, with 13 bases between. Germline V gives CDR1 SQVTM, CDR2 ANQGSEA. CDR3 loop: CSVAPGLRNTEAFF. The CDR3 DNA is TGCAGCGTTGCCCCGGGACTCCGGAACACTGAAGCTTTCTTT.

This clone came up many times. CDR3 DNA: TGTGCCAGCAGAGTCAAGCAGAAGGGTAACACTGAAGCTTTCTTT. Translation gives CASRVKQKGNTEAFF. The V call is TRBV28, the J call TRBJ1-1; D not certain. The CDR3 is made up of 15 amino acids. Germline values: CDR1 MDHEN, CDR2 SYDVKM. The V gene lost 6 bases and the J gene lost 2 bases, with 16 bases spanning the gap.

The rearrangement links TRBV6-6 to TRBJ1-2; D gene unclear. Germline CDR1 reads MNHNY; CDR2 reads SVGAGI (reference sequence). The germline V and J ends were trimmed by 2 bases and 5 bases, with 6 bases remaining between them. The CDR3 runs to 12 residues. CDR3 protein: CASSYDRYGYTF. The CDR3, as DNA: TGTGCCAGCAGTTACGATCGGTATGGCTACACCTTC.

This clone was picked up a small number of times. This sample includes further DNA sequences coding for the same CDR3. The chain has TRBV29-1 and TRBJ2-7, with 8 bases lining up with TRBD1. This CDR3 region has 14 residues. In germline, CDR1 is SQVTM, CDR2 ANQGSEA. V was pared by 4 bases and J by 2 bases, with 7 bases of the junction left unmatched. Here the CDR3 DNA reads TGCAGCGTTGGCCCGAGGACAGGGCCCTACGAGCAGTACTTC. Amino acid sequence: CSVGPRTGPYEQYF.

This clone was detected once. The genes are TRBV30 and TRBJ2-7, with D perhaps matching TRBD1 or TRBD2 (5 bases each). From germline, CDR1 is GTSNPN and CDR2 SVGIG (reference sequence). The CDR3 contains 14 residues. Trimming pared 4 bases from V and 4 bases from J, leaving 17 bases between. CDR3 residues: CAWIRKGPLYEQYF. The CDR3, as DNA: TGTGCCTGGATCAGGAAGGGACCGTTGTACGAGCAGTACTTC.

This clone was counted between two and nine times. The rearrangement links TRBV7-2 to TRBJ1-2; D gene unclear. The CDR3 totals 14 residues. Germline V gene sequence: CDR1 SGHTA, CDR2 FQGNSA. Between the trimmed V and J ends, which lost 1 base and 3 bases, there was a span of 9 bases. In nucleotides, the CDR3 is TGTGCCAGCAGCTTAGGGAGGGAATACTATGGCTACACCTTC. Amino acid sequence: CASSLGREYYGYTF.

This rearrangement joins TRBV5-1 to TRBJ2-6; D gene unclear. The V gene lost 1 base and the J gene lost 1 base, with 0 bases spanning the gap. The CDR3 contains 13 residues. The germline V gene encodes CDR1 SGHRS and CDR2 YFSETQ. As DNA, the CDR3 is TGCGCCAGCAGCTTGTCTGGGGCCAACGTCCTGACTTTC. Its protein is CASSLSGANVLTF. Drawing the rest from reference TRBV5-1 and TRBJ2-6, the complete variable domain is KAGVTQTPRYLIKTRGQQVTLSCSPISGHRSVSWYQQTPGQGLQFLFEYFSETQRNKGNFPGRFSGRQFSNSRSEMNVSTLELGDSALYLCASSLSGANVLTFGAGSRLTVL.

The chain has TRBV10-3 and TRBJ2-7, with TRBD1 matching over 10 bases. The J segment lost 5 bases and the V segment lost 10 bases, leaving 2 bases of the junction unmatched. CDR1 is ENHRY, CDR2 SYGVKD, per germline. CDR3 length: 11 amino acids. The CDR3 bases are TGTGCCACCGGACAGGGGGACGAGCAGTACTTC. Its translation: CATGQGDEQYF.

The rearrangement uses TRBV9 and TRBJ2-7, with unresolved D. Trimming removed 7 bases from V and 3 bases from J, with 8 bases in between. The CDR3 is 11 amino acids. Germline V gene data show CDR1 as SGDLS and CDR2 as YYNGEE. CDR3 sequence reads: CASHLNYEQYF. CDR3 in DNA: TGTGCCAGCCATTTGAACTACGAGCAGTACTTC.

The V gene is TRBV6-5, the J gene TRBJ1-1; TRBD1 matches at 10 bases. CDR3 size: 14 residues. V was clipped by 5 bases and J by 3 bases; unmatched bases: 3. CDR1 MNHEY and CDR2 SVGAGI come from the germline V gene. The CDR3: CASSRGTGDTEAFF. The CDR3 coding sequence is TGTGCCAGCAGTCGAGGGACAGGGGACACTGAAGCTTTCTTT.

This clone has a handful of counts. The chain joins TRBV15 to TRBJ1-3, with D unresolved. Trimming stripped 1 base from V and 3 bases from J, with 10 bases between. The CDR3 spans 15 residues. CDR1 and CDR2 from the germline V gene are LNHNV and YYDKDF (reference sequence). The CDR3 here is CATSRAGWIGNTIYF. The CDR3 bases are TGTGCCACCAGCAGAGCTGGATGGATTGGAAACACCATATATTTT.

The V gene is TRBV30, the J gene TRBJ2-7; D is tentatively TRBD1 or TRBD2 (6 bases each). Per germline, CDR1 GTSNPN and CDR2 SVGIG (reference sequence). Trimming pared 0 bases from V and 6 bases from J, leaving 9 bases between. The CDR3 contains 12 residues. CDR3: CAWSVGGGEQYF. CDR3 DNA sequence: TGTGCCTGGAGTGTGGGGGGCGGCGAGCAGTACTTC. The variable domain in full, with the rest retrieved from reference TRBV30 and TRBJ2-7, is SQTIHQWPATLVQPVGSPLSLECTVEGTSNPNLYWYRQAAGRGLQLLFYSVGIGQISSEVPQNLSASRPQDRQFILSSKKLLLSDSGFYLCAWSVGGGEQYFGPGTRLTVT.

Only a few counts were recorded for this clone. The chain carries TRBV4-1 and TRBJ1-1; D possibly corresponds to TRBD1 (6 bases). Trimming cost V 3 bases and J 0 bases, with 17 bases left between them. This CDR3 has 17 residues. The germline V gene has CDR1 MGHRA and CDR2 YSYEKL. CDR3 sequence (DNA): TGCGCCAGCAGCCAGACCGCTCCAACAGGGCTGAACACTGAAGCTTTCTTT. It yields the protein CASSQTAPTGLNTEAFF.

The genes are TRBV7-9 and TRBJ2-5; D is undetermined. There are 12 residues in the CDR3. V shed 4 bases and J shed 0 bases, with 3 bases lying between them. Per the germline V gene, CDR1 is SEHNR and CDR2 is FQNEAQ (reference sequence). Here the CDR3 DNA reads TGTGCCAGCAGCTCAAACCAAGAGACCCAGTACTTC. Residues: CASSSNQETQYF.

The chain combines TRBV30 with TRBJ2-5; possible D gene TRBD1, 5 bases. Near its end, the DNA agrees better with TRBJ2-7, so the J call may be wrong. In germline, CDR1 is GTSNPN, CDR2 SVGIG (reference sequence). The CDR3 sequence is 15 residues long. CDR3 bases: TGTGCCTGGAGTGCCCTGACACAGGTTACCTACGAGCAGTACTTC. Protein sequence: CAWSALTQVTYEQYF.

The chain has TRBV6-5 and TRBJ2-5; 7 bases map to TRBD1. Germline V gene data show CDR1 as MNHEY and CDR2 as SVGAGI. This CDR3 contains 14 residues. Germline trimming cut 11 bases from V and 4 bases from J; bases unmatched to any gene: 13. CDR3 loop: CASRPRAGGETQYF. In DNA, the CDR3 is TGTGCCTCCCGACCGAGGGCAGGGGGAGAGACCCAGTACTTC.

CDR3 sequence: CASSFDRDTTDTQYF. CDR3 DNA sequence: TGTGCCAGCAGTTTCGACAGGGATACCACAGATACGCAGTATTTT. The rearrangement links TRBV6-6 to TRBJ2-3, with 7 bases that match TRBD1. J lost 2 bases, V lost 4 bases, and 6 bases had no gene match. Looked up from germline, CDR1 is MNHNY and CDR2 is SVGAGI (reference sequence). The CDR3 loop spans 15 amino acids.

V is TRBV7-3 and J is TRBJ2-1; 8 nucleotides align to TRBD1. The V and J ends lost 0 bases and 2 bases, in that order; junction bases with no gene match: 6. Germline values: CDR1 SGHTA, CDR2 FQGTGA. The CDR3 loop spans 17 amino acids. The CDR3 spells CASSLTPAGGPYNEQFF. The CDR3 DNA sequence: TGTGCCAGCAGCTTAACGCCGGCAGGGGGCCCCTACAATGAGCAGTTCTTC.

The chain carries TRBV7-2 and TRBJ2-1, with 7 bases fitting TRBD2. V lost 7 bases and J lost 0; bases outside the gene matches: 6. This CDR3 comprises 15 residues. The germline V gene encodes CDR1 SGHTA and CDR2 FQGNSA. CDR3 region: CASIGGGTSYNEQFF. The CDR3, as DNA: TGTGCCAGCATAGGCGGGGGAACCTCCTACAATGAGCAGTTCTTC.

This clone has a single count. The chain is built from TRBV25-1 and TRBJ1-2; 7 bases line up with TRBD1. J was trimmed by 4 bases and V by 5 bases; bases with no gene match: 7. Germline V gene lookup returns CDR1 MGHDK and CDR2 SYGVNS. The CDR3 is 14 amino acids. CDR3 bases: TGTGCCAGCAGTCCTCCGGGACAGACCTATGGCTACACCTTC. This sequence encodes CASSPPGQTYGYTF.

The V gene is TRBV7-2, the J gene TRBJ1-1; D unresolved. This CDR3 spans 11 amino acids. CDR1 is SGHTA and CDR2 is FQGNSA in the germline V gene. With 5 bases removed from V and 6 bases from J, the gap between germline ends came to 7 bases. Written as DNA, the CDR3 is TGTGCCAGCAGCCCTCTCGCTGAAGCTTTCTTT. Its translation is CASSPLAEAFF.

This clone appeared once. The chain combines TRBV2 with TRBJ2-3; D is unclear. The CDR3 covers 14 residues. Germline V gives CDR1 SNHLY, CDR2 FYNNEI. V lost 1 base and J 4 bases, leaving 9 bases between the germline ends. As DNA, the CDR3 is TGTGCCAGCAGTGAAGGTCCGTTAGCAGATACGCAGTATTTT. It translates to CASSEGPLADTQYF.

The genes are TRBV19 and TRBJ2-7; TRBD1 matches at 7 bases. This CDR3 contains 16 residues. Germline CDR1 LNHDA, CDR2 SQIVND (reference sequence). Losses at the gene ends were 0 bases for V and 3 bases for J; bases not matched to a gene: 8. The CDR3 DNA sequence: TGTGCCAGTAGTATAGACACAGGGGCATCCATCTACGAGCAGTACTTC. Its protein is CASSIDTGASIYEQYF.

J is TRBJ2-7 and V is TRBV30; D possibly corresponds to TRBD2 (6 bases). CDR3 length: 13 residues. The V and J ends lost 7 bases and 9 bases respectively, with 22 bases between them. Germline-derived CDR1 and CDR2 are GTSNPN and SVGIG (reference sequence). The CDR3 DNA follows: TGTGCCTCCATCACGAGGCCCCACGGGGGGCAGTACTTC. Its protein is CASITRPHGGQYF.

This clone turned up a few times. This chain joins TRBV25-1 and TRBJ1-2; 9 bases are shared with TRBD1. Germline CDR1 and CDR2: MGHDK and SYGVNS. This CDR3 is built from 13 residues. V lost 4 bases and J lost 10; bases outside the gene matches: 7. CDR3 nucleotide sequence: TGTGCCAGCAGTGTCGGGACAGGGACAGACTACACCTTC. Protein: CASSVGTGTDYTF.